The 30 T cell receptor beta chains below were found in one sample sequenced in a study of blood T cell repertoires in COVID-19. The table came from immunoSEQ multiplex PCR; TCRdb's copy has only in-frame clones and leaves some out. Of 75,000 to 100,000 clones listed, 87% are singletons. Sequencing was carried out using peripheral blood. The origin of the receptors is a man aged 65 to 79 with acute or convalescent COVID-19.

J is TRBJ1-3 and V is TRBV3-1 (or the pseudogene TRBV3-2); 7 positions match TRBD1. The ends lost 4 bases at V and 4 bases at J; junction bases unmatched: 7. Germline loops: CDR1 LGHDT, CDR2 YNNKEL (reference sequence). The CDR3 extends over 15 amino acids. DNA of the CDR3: TGTGCCAGCAGCCCCGACAGGGTAGTAGGAAACACCATATATTTT. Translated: CASSPDRVVGNTIYF.

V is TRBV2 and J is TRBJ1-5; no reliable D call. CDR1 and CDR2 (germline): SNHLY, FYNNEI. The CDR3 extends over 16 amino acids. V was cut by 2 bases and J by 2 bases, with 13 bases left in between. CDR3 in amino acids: CASSEPGGRGNQPQHF. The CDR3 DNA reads TGTGCCAGCAGTGAACCGGGCGGGAGGGGCAATCAGCCCCAGCATTTT.

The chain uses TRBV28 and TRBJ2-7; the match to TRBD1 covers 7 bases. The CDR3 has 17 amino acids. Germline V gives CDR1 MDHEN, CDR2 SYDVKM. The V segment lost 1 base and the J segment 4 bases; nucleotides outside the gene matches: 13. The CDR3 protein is CASSLLQGPITFYEQYF. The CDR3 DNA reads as TGTGCCAGCAGTTTATTACAGGGGCCCATTACATTTTACGAGCAGTACTTC.

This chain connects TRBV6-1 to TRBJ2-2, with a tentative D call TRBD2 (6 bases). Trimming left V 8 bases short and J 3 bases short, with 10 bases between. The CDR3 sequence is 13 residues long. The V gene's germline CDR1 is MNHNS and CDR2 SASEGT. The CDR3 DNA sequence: TGTGCCAGCGGGACTGGGTACACCGGGGAGCTGTTTTTT. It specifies CASGTGYTGELFF.

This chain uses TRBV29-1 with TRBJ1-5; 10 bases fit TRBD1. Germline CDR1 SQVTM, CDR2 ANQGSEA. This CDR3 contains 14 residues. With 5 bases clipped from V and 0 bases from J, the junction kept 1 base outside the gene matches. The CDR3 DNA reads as TGCAGCGTTCGGGACAGGGGTAGCAATCAGCCCCAGCATTTT. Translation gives CSVRDRGSNQPQHF.

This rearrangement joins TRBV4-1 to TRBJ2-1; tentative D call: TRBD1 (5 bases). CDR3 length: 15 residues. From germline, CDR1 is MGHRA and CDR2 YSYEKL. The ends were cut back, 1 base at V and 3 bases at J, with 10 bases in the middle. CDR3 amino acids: CASSQGDSFYNEQFF. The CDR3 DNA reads TGCGCCAGCAGCCAAGGAGACAGCTTCTACAATGAGCAGTTCTTC.

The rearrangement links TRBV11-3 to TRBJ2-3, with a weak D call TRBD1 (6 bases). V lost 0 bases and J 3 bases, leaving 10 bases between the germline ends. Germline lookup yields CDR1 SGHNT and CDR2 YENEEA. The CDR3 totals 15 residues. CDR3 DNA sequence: TGTGCCAGCAGCTTAGACAGGGGTCAGACAGATACGCAGTATTTT. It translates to CASSLDRGQTDTQYF.

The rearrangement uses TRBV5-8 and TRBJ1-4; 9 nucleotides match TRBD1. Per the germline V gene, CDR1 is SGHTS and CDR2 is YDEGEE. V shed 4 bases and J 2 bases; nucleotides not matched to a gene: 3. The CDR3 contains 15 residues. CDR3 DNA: TGTGCCAGCAGCACGGACAGGGGTACTAATGAAAAACTGTTTTTT. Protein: CASSTDRGTNEKLFF.

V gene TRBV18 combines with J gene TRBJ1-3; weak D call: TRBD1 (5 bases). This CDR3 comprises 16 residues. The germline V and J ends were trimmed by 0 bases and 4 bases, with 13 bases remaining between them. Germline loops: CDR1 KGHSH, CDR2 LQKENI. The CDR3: CASSPPGSRAGNTIYF. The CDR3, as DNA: TGTGCCAGCTCACCACCGGGTAGCAGGGCAGGAAACACCATATATTTT.

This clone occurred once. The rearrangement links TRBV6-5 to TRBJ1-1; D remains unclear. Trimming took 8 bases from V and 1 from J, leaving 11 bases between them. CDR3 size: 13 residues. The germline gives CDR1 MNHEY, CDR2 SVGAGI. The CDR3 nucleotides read TGTGCCAGCTGCGTACGAAGGAACACTGAAGCTTTCTTT. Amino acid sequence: CASCVRRNTEAFF.

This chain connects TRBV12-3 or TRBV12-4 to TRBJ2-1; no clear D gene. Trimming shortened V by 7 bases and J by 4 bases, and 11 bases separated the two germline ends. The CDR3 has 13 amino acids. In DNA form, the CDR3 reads TGTGCCAGCACCCGGAGACTTTACAATGAGCAGTTCTTC. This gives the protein CASTRRLYNEQFF.

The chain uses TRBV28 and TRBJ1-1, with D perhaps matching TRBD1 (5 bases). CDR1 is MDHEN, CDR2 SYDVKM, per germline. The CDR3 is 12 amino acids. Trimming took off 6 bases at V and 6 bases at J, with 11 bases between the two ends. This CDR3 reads CASSRTLAEAFF. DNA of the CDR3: TGTGCCAGCAGCCGGACATTGGCTGAAGCTTTCTTT.

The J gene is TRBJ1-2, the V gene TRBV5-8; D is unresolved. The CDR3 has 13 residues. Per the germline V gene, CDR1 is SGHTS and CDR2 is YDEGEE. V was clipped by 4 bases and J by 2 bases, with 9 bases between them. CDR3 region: CASSPVRNYGYTF. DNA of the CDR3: TGTGCCAGCAGCCCGGTCCGAAACTATGGCTACACCTTC.

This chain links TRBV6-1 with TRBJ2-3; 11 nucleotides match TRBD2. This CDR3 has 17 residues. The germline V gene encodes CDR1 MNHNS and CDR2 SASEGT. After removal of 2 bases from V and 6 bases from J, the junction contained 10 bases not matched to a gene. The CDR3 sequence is CASSERAPSGGWDTQYF. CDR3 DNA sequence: TGTGCCAGCAGTGAACGCGCGCCTAGCGGGGGGTGGGATACGCAGTATTTT.

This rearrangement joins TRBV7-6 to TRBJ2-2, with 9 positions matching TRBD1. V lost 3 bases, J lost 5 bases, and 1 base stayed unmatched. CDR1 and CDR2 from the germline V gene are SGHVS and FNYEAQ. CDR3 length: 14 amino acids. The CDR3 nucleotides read TGTGCCAGCAGCTTCGGACAGGGGACCGGGGAGCTGTTTTTT. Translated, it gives CASSFGQGTGELFF.

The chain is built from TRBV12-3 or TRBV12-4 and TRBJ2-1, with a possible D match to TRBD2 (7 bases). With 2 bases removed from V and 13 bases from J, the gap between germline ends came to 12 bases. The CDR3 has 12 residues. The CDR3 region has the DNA TGTGCCAGCAGTTTATGGGGGGGGGCCCAGTTCTTC. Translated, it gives CASSLWGGAQFF.

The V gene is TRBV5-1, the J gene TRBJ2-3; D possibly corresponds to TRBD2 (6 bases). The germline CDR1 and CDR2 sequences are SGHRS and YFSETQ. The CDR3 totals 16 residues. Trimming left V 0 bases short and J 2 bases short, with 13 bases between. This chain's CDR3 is CASSLEGLYFTDTQYF. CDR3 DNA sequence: TGCGCCAGCAGCTTGGAGGGACTCTATTTCACAGATACGCAGTATTTT. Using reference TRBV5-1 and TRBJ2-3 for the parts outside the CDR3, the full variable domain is KAGVTQTPRYLIKTRGQQVTLSCSPISGHRSVSWYQQTPGQGLQFLFEYFSETQRNKGNFPGRFSGRQFSNSRSEMNVSTLELGDSALYLCASSLEGLYFTDTQYFGPGTRLTVL.

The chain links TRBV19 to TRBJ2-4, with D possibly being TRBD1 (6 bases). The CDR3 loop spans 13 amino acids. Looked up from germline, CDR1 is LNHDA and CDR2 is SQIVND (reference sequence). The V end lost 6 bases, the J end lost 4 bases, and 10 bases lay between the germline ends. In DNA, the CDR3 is TGTGCCAGTAGCGCGGACAGAAAAAACATTCAGTACTTC. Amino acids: CASSADRKNIQYF.

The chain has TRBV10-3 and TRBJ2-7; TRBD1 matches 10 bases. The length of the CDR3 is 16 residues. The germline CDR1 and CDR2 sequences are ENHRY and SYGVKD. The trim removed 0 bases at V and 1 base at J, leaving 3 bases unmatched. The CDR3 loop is CAISESDRGRSYEQYF. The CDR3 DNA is TGTGCCATCAGTGAGTCAGACAGGGGGCGTTCCTACGAGCAGTACTTC.

The CDR3 DNA follows: TGTGCCATCAGCGAAGGGACACCCCGGGATGGCTACACCTTC. Encoded protein: CAISEGTPRDGYTF. The V gene is TRBV10-3, the J gene TRBJ1-2; perhaps TRBD1 as D (6 bases). Germline V lookup: CDR1 ENHRY, CDR2 SYGVKD. This CDR3 comprises 14 residues. V shed 6 bases and J shed 6 bases, with 17 bases lying between them.

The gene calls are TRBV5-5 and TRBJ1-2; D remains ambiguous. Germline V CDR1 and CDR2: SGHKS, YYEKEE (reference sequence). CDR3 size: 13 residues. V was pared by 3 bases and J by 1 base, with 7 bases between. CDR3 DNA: TGTGCCAGCAGCTCCGGGGTTAACTATGGCTACACCTTC. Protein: CASSSGVNYGYTF. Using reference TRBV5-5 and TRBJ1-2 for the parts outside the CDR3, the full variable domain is DAGVTQSPTHLIKTRGQQVTLRCSPISGHKSVSWYQQVLGQGPQFIFQYYEKEERGRGNFPDRFSARQFPNYSSELNVNALLLGDSALYLCASSSGVNYGYTFGSGTRLTVV.

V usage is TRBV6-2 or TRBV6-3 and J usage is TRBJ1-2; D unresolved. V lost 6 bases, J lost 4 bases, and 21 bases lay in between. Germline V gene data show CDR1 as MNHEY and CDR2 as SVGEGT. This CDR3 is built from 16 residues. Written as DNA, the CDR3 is TGTGCCAGCAGCCTTTACGGGTCCTCCACCTCCTATGGCTACACCTTC. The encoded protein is CASSLYGSSTSYGYTF.

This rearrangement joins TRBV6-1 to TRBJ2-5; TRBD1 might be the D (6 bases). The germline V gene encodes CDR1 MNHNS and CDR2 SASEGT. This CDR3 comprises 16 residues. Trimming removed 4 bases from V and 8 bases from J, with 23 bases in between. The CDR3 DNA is TGTGCCAGCAGTGTGAAGGGGCAGGGGTCGTCCGGTACCCAGTACTTC. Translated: CASSVKGQGSSGTQYF.

The chain's CDR3 is CASKRQGNMNTEAFF. CDR3 in DNA: TGCGCCAGCAAGAGGCAGGGGAACATGAACACTGAAGCTTTCTTT. The chain couples TRBV4-1 to TRBJ1-1; tentatively, D is TRBD1 (6 bases). CDR1 MGHRA and CDR2 YSYEKL come from the germline V gene. The CDR3 spans 15 residues. V was pared by 7 bases and J by 0 bases, with 15 bases between.

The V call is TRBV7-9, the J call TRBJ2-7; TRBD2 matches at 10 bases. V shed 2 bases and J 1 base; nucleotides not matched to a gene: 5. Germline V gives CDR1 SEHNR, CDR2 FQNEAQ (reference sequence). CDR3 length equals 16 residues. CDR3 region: CASSLPPSGGSYEQYF. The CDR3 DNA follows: TGTGCCAGCAGCTTACCCCCTAGCGGGGGATCCTACGAGCAGTACTTC.

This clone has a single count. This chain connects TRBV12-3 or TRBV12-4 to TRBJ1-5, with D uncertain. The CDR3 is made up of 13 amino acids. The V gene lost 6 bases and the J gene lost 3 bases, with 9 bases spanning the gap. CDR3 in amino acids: CASRNSINQPQHF. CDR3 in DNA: TGTGCCAGCAGGAACAGTATCAATCAGCCCCAGCATTTT.

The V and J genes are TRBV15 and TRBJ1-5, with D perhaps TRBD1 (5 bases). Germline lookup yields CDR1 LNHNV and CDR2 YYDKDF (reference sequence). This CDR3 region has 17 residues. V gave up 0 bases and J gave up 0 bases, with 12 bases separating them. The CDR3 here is CATSRDVGLYSNQPQHF. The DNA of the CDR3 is TGTGCCACCAGCAGAGATGTGGGGCTTTATAGCAATCAGCCCCAGCATTTT.

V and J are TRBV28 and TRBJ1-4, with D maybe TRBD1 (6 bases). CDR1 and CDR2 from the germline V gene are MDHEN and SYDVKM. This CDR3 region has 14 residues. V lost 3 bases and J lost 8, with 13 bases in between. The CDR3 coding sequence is TGTGCCAGCAGTTTCGGGACACCTTGGGAAAAACTGTTTTTT. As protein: CASSFGTPWEKLFF.

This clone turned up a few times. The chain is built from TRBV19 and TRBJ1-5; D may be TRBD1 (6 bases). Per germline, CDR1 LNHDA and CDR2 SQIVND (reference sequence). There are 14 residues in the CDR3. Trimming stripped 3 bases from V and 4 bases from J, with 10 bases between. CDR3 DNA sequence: TGTGCCAGTAGTATGTACAGGGTAAATCAGCCCCAGCATTTT. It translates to CASSMYRVNQPQHF. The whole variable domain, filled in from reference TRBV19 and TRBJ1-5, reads DGGITQSPKYLFRKEGQNVTLSCEQNLNHDAMYWYRQDPGQGLRLIYYSQIVNDFQKGDIAEGYSVSREKKESFPLTVTSAQKNPTAFYLCASSMYRVNQPQHFGDGTRLSIL.

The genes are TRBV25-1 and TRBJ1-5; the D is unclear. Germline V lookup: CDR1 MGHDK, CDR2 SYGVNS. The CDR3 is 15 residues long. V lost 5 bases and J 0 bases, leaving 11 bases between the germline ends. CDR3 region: CASSPRLYSNQPQHF. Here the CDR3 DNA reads TGTGCCAGCAGTCCCCGACTGTATAGCAATCAGCCCCAGCATTTT.